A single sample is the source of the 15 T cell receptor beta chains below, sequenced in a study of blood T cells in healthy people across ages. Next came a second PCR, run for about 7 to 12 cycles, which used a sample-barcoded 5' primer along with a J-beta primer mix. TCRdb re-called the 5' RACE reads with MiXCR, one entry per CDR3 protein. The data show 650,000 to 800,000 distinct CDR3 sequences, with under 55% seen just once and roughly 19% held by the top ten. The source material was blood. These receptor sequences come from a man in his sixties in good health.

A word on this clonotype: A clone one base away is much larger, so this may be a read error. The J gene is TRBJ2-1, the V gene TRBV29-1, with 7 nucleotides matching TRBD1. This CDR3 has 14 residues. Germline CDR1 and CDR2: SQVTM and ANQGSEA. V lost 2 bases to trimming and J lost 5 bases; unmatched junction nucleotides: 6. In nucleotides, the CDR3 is TGCAGCGTTGAATTTGGGACAGCGGACAATGAGCAGTTCTTC. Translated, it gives CSVEFGTADNEQFF.

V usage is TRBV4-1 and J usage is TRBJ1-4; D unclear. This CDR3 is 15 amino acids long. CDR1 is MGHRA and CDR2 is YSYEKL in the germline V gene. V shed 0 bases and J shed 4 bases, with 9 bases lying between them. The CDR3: CASSQDGRFNEKLFF. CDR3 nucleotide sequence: TGCGCCAGCAGCCAAGATGGGCGGTTTAATGAAAAACTGTTTTTT.

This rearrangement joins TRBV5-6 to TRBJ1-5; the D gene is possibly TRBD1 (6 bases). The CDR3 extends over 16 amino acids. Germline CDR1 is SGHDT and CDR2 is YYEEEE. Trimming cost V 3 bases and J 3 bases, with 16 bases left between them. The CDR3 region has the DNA TGTGCCAGCAGCTCAGGACAGATGGAAGACAATCAGCCCCAGCATTTT. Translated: CASSSGQMEDNQPQHF. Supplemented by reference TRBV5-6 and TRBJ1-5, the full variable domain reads DAGVTQSPTHLIKTRGQQVTLRCSPKSGHDTVSWYQQALGQGPQFIFQYYEEEERQRGNFPDRFSGHQFPNYSSELNVNALLLGDSALYLCASSSGQMEDNQPQHFGDGTRLSIL.

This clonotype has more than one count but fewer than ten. CDR3 nucleotide sequence: TGTGCCAGCAGCCCCCTGACAGGGGCCTCCTACGAGCAGTACTTC. It translates to CASSPLTGASYEQYF. This chain joins TRBV7-8 and TRBJ2-7; 8 bases map to TRBD1. The J segment lost 0 bases and the V segment lost 5 bases, leaving 6 bases of the junction unmatched. Germline V CDR1 and CDR2: SGHVS, FQNEAQ. The CDR3 has 15 amino acids. The full variable domain, rest sourced from reference TRBV7-8 and TRBJ2-7, is GAGVSQSPRYKVAKRGQDVALRCDPISGHVSLFWYQQALGQGPEFLTYFQNEAQLDKSGLPSDRFFAERPEGSVSTLKIQRTQQEDSAVYLCASSPLTGASYEQYFGPGTRLTVT.

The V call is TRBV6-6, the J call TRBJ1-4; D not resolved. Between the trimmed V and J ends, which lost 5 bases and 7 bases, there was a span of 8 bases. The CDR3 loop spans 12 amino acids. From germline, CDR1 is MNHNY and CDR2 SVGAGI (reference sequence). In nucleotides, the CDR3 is TGTGCCAGCAGTCCCAACCCTGAAAAACTGTTTTTT. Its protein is CASSPNPEKLFF.

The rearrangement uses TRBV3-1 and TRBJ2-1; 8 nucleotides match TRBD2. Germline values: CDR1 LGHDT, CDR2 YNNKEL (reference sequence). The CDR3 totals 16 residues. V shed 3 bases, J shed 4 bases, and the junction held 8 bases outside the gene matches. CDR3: CASSHLSGGFYNEQFF. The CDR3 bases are TGTGCCAGCAGCCATCTCAGCGGGGGCTTTTACAATGAGCAGTTCTTC.

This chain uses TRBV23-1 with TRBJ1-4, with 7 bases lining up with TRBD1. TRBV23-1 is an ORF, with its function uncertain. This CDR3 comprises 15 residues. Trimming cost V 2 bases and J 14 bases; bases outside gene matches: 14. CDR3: CASSQPFTGEGDLFF. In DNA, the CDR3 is TGCGCCAGCAGTCAACCTTTCACAGGGGAGGGCGATCTGTTTTTT.

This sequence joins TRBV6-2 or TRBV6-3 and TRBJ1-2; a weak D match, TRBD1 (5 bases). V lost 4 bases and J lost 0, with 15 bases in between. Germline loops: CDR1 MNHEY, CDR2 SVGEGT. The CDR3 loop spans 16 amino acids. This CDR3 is CASSLAGMEANYGYTF. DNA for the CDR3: TGTGCCAGCAGTTTGGCAGGGATGGAGGCTAACTATGGCTACACCTTC.

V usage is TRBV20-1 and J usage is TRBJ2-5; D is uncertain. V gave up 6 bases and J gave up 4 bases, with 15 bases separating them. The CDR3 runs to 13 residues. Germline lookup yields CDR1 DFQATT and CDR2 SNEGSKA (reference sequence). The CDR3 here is CSATPLARETQYF. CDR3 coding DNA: TGCAGTGCGACCCCTTTGGCACGAGAGACCCAGTACTTC.

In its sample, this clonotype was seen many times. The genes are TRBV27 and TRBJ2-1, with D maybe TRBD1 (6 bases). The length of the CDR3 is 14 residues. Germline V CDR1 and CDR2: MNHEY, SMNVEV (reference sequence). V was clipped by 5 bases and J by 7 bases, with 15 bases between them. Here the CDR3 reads CASSPGQYLNEQFF. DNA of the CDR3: TGTGCCAGCAGTCCGGGACAATATCTTAATGAGCAGTTCTTC.

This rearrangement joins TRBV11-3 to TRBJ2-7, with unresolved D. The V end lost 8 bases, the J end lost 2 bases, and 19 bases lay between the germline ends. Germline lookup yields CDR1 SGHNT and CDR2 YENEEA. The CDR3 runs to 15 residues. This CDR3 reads CASGTYSERPYEQYF. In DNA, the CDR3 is TGTGCCAGCGGTACCTACTCGGAGAGGCCCTACGAGCAGTACTTC.

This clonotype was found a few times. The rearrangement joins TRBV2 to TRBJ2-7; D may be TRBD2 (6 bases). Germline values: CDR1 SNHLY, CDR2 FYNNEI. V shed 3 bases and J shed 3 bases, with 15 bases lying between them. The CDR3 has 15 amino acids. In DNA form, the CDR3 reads TGTGCCAGCAGTGACCGCGGGGCCAGCAGCTACGAGCAGTACTTC. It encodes CASSDRGASSYEQYF.

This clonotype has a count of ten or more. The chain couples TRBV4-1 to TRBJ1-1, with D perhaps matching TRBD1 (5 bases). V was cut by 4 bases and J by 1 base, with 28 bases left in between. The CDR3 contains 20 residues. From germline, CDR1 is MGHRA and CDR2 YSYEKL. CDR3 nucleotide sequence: TGCGCCAGCAGCCTACTATTTGGGCGAAACCCGGGACGCCAGAACACTGAAGCTTTCTTT. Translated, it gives CASSLLFGRNPGRQNTEAFF.

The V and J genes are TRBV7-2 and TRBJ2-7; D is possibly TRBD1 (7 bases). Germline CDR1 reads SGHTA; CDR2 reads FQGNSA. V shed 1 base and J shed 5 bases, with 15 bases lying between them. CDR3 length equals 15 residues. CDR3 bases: TGTGCCAGCAGCTTAGTTGGAGGGGGCACCAACGAGCAGTACTTC. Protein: CASSLVGGGTNEQYF.

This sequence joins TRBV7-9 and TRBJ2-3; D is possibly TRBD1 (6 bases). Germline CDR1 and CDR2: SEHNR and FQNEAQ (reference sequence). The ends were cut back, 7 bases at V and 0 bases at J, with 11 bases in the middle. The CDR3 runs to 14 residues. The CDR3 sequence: CASKPGASTDTQYF. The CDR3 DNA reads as TGTGCCAGCAAGCCAGGGGCTAGCACAGATACGCAGTATTTT.